Following are 27 T cell receptor beta chains from one sample sequenced in a study of T-cell memory formation after mild COVID-19. Via MiXCR, TCRdb re-called the 5' RACE reads, giving one row per CDR3 protein. In the table there are 250,000 to 350,000 distinct CDR3 sequences, 15% to 20% of which are singletons. The sample consisted of PBMCs or a T cell subset sorted from them (not recorded which). These receptors originate from a man aged 18 to 30 who had mild COVID-19 (a few samples of this study predate the infection). Cell type and time point are not known.

The table lists this clonotype with many counts. The chain has TRBV5-4 and TRBJ2-5; 11 bases fit TRBD1. The V segment lost 3 bases and the J segment 5 bases; nucleotides outside the gene matches: 6. Germline-derived CDR1 and CDR2 are SGHNT and YYREEE (reference sequence). The CDR3 contains 15 residues. The CDR3 loop is CASSSGQGARETQYF. DNA of the CDR3: TGTGCCAGCAGCTCTGGACAGGGGGCGCGGGAGACCCAGTACTTC.

This rearrangement joins TRBV2 to TRBJ2-1; TRBD2 matches at 8 bases. In germline, CDR1 is SNHLY, CDR2 FYNNEI. The CDR3 spans 14 residues. The chain's CDR3 is CGLLAGRSGYEQFF. CDR3 coding DNA: TGTGGCCTCTTAGCGGGAAGGTCGGGGTATGAGCAGTTCTTC. The whole variable domain, remainder taken from reference TRBV2 and TRBJ2-1, is EPEVTQTPSHQVTQMGQEVILRCVPISNHLYFYWYRQILGQKVEFLVSFYNNEISEKSEIFDDQFSVERPDGSNFTLKIRSTKLEDSAMYFCGLLAGRSGYEQFFGPGTRLTVL.

The sample holds a few counts of this clonotype. This rearrangement joins TRBV5-1 to TRBJ2-2; D is tentatively TRBD1 or TRBD2 (5 bases each). The CDR3 is made up of 14 amino acids. The germline V and J ends were trimmed by 10 bases and 2 bases, with 15 bases remaining between them. The germline V gene encodes CDR1 SGHRS and CDR2 YFSETQ. The CDR3: CAVGRGGNTGELFF. The CDR3 nucleotides read TGCGCCGTAGGGCGTGGGGGAAACACCGGGGAGCTGTTTTTT.

This clonotype has more than one count but fewer than ten. V and J are TRBV23-1 and TRBJ2-3; D uncertain. TRBV23-1 has ORF status, its function being uncertain. Trimming cost V 5 bases and J 6 bases, with 12 bases left between them. The CDR3 runs 13 residues. This chain's CDR3 is CASSGVLPDTQYF. The CDR3 bases are TGCGCCAGCAGTGGGGTTTTGCCCGATACGCAGTATTTT.

The J gene is TRBJ2-1, the V gene TRBV11-2; the match to TRBD2 covers 9 bases. J gave up 6 bases and V 1 base, and 10 bases lay outside the gene matches. From germline, CDR1 is SGHAT and CDR2 FQNNGV. The CDR3 contains 17 residues. CDR3: CASSLASSSAGGNEQFF. In DNA, the CDR3 is TGTGCCAGCAGCTTAGCTTCGTCGTCAGCGGGGGGCAATGAGCAGTTCTTC.

The table lists this clonotype with a few counts. Here the CDR3 DNA reads TGCAGTGCTGGAAGAACAGGGGGCCAAGAGACCCAGTACTTC. This encodes CSAGRTGGQETQYF. This chain connects TRBV20-1 to TRBJ2-5; 8 bases are a match to TRBD1. Germline values: CDR1 DFQATT, CDR2 SNEGSKA (reference sequence). V was clipped by 5 bases and J by 1 base; unmatched bases: 6. This CDR3 contains 14 residues.

This clonotype was seen just once. A junction boundary mismatches the germline segment, possibly from a read error. The chain employs TRBV4-2 and TRBJ1-6; the match to TRBD1 covers 7 bases. Germline V gene lookup returns CDR1 LGHNA and CDR2 YNFKEQ. The CDR3 spans 16 residues. The CDR3, as DNA: TGTGCCAGCAGCCAAGGTCCAGACAGGGAGAATTCAACCCTCCACTTT. This gives the protein CASSQGPDRENSTLHF.

This clonotype appeared a few times. The chain uses TRBV2 and TRBJ2-1; TRBD2 matches 7 bases. CDR3 length: 14 amino acids. Germline values: CDR1 SNHLY, CDR2 FYNNEI. The junction had 5 bases not matched to a gene; V was cut back by 6 bases and J by 3 bases. The CDR3 reads CASRASGVYNEQFF. The CDR3 DNA follows: TGTGCCAGCAGGGCCAGCGGGGTCTACAATGAGCAGTTCTTC.

This sequence joins TRBV7-6 and TRBJ2-2; 7 bases fit TRBD1. Looked up from germline, CDR1 is SGHVS and CDR2 is FNYEAQ. V trimming: 5 bases; J trimming: 2 bases; junction bases outside the gene matches: 17. The CDR3 extends over 19 amino acids. The CDR3 sequence: CASSRSVFTGTANTGELFF. The CDR3, as DNA: TGTGCCAGCAGCCGATCAGTCTTTACCGGGACAGCAAACACCGGGGAGCTGTTTTTT.

The V and J genes are TRBV7-2 and TRBJ2-7; the D gene is possibly TRBD2 (5 bases). The CDR3 runs 14 residues. Deletions cut 3 bases from V and 0 bases from J, with 9 bases between. Germline CDR1 SGHTA, CDR2 FQGNSA. The DNA for the CDR3 is TGTGCCAGCAGCTTCCAAGGGAGCTCCTACGAGCAGTACGTC. Its protein is CASSFQGSSYEQYV.

The chain combines TRBV25-1 with TRBJ1-6; the match to TRBD1 covers 7 bases. Germline V lookup: CDR1 MGHDK, CDR2 SYGVNS. Trimming took 3 bases from V and 7 from J; bases not matched to a gene: 6. There are 15 residues in the CDR3. The CDR3 loop reads CASSEWDSDNSPLHF. CDR3 nucleotide sequence: TGTGCCAGCAGTGAGTGGGACAGCGACAATTCACCCCTCCACTTT.

The table lists this clonotype with a few counts. The chain carries TRBV7-2 and TRBJ2-3, with TRBD1 matching over 12 bases. V lost 5 bases and J lost 6; bases outside the gene matches: 6. Germline assignment: CDR1 SGHTA and CDR2 FQGNSA. The CDR3 extends over 15 amino acids. CDR3 sequence (DNA): TGTGCCAGCAGCCCCGGGACAGGGGGCGGGGATACGCAGTATTTT. Amino acids: CASSPGTGGGDTQYF.

This clonotype was detected once. V gene TRBV7-9 combines with J gene TRBJ1-2; a possible D gene is TRBD1 (5 bases). The V gene's germline CDR1 is SEHNR and CDR2 FQNEAQ (reference sequence). The V gene lost 11 bases and the J gene lost 4 bases, with 20 bases spanning the gap. The CDR3 extends over 14 amino acids. The CDR3 DNA reads as TGTGCCCTACCGTCAGGGACGGAATTCTATGGCTACACCTTC. It encodes CALPSGTEFYGYTF.

This clonotype showed up just a few times. The chain joins TRBV20-1 to TRBJ2-3; the match to TRBD2 covers 7 bases. There are 15 residues in the CDR3. The germline gives CDR1 DFQATT, CDR2 SNEGSKA (reference sequence). The trim removed 6 bases at V and 5 bases at J, leaving 14 bases unmatched. CDR3 nucleotides: TGCAGTGCCCCCCCCCCGGCTAGCGGAGGAGATACGCAGTATTTT. It encodes CSAPPPASGGDTQYF.

This clonotype was detected ten times or more. The chain recombines TRBV12-3 or TRBV12-4 with TRBJ1-1; D unclear. V lost 6 bases, J lost 0 bases, and 8 bases lay in between. The CDR3 extends over 13 amino acids. CDR3 loop: CASSRTVNTEAFF. The DNA of the CDR3 is TGTGCCAGCAGCCGGACCGTGAACACTGAAGCTTTCTTT.

This clonotype has just a few counts. The chain joins TRBV30 to TRBJ1-2; no clear D gene. This CDR3 region has 12 residues. Per germline, CDR1 GTSNPN and CDR2 SVGIG (reference sequence). Trimming left V 3 bases short and J 8 bases short, with 13 bases between. This chain's CDR3 is CAWSPYPGGYTF. CDR3 DNA: TGTGCCTGGAGCCCTTACCCGGGCGGCTACACCTTC. Based on the CDR3 plus reference TRBV30 and TRBJ1-2, the full variable domain is SQTIHQWPATLVQPVGSPLSLECTVEGTSNPNLYWYRQAAGRGLQLLFYSVGIGQISSEVPQNLSASRPQDRQFILSSKKLLLSDSGFYLCAWSPYPGGYTFGSGTRLTVV.

The chain couples TRBV7-2 to TRBJ2-5; either TRBD1 or TRBD2 may fit D (6 bases each). CDR3 length: 14 residues. V lost 3 bases and J 4 bases, leaving 12 bases between the germline ends. The germline V gene has CDR1 SGHTA and CDR2 FQGNSA. CDR3 residues: CASSFVGGPETQYF. The CDR3 bases are TGTGCCAGCAGCTTCGTGGGGGGCCCAGAGACCCAGTACTTC.

The rearrangement uses TRBV9 and TRBJ2-6; TRBD1 might be the D (5 bases). There are 15 residues in the CDR3. Germline CDR1 and CDR2: SGDLS and YYNGEE. Trimming took 3 bases from V and 0 from J, leaving 7 bases between them. In DNA, the CDR3 is TGTGCCAGCAGCGGGGGCCTCTCTGGGGCCAACGTCCTGACTTTC. As protein: CASSGGLSGANVLTF.

In its sample, this clonotype was seen many times. The V call is TRBV5-1, the J call TRBJ1-5; D might be TRBD1 (5 bases). Germline V gives CDR1 SGHRS, CDR2 YFSETQ. V was clipped by 4 bases and J by 1 base, with 12 bases between them. This CDR3 comprises 15 residues. CDR3 loop: CASSAFWGSNQPQHF. DNA for the CDR3: TGCGCCAGCAGCGCGTTTTGGGGCAGCAATCAGCCCCAGCATTTT.

In its sample, this clonotype was seen a few times. This chain joins TRBV21-1 and TRBJ2-7; the table's D call TRBD1 went unverified against the DNA. TRBV21-1 is reported as a pseudogene. The CDR3 is made up of 14 amino acids. The CDR3 spells CASIQGSGQQQQYV. The CDR3, as DNA: TGTGCCAGCATCCAAGGGTCAGGACAGCAACAGCAGTACGTC.

This clonotype showed up many times. The rearrangement links TRBV5-1 to TRBJ2-1; D is perhaps TRBD2 (6 bases). The CDR3 is made up of 15 amino acids. The V end was cut by 4 bases, the J end by 0 bases, with 11 bases between. Germline lookup yields CDR1 SGHRS and CDR2 YFSETQ. In DNA, the CDR3 is TGCGCCAGCAGCCCGACCGGGAGCTCCTACAATGAGCAGTTCTTC. Residues: CASSPTGSSYNEQFF.

This CDR3 reads CASSPNFNYGYTF. The CDR3 DNA follows: TGTGCCAGCAGTCCCAATTTCAACTATGGCTACACCTTC. The chain uses TRBV6-2 or TRBV6-3 and TRBJ1-2; D is undetermined. The CDR3 sequence is 13 residues long. Germline V gene lookup returns CDR1 MNHEY and CDR2 SVGEGT. V lost 5 bases, J lost 2 bases, and 9 bases lay in between.

This clonotype appeared a few times. V is TRBV11-2 and J is TRBJ2-5, with 9 bases lining up with TRBD2. Trimming removed 3 bases from V and 4 bases from J; junction bases left unmatched: 6. Germline CDR1 and CDR2: SGHAT and FQNNGV. The CDR3 runs 15 residues. DNA for the CDR3: TGTGCCAGCAGCTTGAATAGCGGGGGAGGAGAGACCCAGTACTTC. Its protein product is CASSLNSGGGETQYF.

The V call is TRBV19, the J call TRBJ2-2, with TRBD1 identical over 9 bases. V was clipped by 8 bases and J by 0 bases; unmatched bases: 1. The CDR3 runs 14 residues. Germline loops: CDR1 LNHDA, CDR2 SQIVND (reference sequence). CDR3 sequence reads: CASWDRANTGELFF. CDR3 nucleotide sequence: TGTGCCAGTTGGGACAGGGCGAACACCGGGGAGCTGTTTTTT.

The chain is built from TRBV7-6 and TRBJ1-1; 8 bases line up with TRBD1. J was trimmed by 0 bases and V by 3 bases; bases with no gene match: 3. The germline V gene encodes CDR1 SGHVS and CDR2 FNYEAQ. The CDR3 is made up of 15 amino acids. The CDR3 loop is CASSFTGGMNTEAFF. The CDR3 bases are TGTGCCAGCAGCTTTACAGGGGGGATGAACACTGAAGCTTTCTTT.

In DNA form, the CDR3 reads TGTGCCAGCGGCCTCGGGGGCTACACCTTC. Translation gives CASGLGGYTF. V gene TRBV6-2 or TRBV6-3 combines with J gene TRBJ1-2; no reliable D call. V lost 8 bases and J lost 8, with 9 bases in between. The CDR3 covers 10 residues. CDR1 is MNHEY, CDR2 SVGEGT, per germline.

This clonotype was seen a handful of times. The V gene is TRBV7-9, the J gene TRBJ2-5; 7 bases fit TRBD1. The CDR3 is made up of 14 amino acids. Per germline, CDR1 SEHNR and CDR2 FQNEAQ (reference sequence). With 5 bases clipped from V and 1 base from J, the junction kept 4 bases outside the gene matches. DNA for the CDR3: TGTGCCAGCAGCACCAGGGACAGCCAAGAGACCCAGTACTTC. It yields the protein CASSTRDSQETQYF.